The subject of this entry is one T cell receptor (beta chain). Its antigen remains unidentified. This entry belongs to a study of T cell responses to AZD1222 COVID-19 vaccine. Some clones are missing from TCRdb's copy, which holds only in-frame ones; the method was immunoSEQ multiplex PCR. The sample holds 99,000 or so clones, over 80% seen once. The CDR3 covers 15 residues. V was cut by 1 base and J by 7 bases, with 16 bases left in between. The V gene's germline CDR1 is SEHNR and CDR2 FQNEAQ (reference sequence). Findings and limits, study-wide: Seropositive at baseline were only six or seven AZD1222 recipients. Reportedly, nearly half of unique spike TCRs recognized epitopes outside B.1.351/B.1.1.7 mutations. The CD4 TCRs associated with vaccination extended across spike and predominated at 160-218 and 743-854.

The sample in question was peripheral blood, obtained on day 0 of AZD1222 vaccination. The chain carries TRBV7-9 and TRBJ1-1, with D maybe TRBD1 (5 bases). The receptor was derived from an adult in good health. The CDR3 DNA is TGTGCCAGCAGCTTAGGCTCAGGGTTGAGGGATGAAGCTTTCTTT. Translation gives CASSLGSGLRDEAFF.